This T cell receptor beta chain was captured in a study of shared clonotypes between healthy human individuals. As for the study in general: Ranging from 18 to 49 in age, donors were a couple of women and a few men.

Study conclusions and caveats: Some naive CD4 clonotypes, approximately 4.5%, turned up in common across a few donors.

Assay: immunoSEQ multiplex PCR; the TCRdb copy retains only in-frame clones and omits some. The sample holds millions of clones, about 95% seen once. A remark on this clone: Its antigen remains unknown.

The CDR3 sequence is 13 residues long. Per germline, CDR1 MNHNS and CDR2 SASEGT. V was pared by 10 bases and J by 2 bases, with 15 bases between. A split of CD4+ cells into CD45RA+ naive and CD45RA-negative memory subsets was performed. Sequenced: naive CD4+ T cells sorted from blood. Subset here: CD45RA+ positively selected. The TCR comes from a man between 18 and 35 years old in good health. This rearrangement joins TRBV6-1 to TRBJ2-7, with D perhaps TRBD2 (5 bases). The CDR3 here is CATRRGTTYEQYF. CDR3 DNA sequence: TGTGCCACCCGACGGGGAACTACCTACGAGCAGTACTTC.